The 10 T cell receptor beta chains listed next were all sequenced from one sample in a study of T cell responses to AZD1222 COVID-19 vaccine. Libraries were prepared by immunoSEQ multiplex PCR; TCRdb keeps only in-frame clonotypes and omits some of them. The top ten hold more than 5% of the sample, which has under 200,000 clones, approximately 91% seen once. The specimen comprised peripheral blood, sampled on day 0 of AZD1222 vaccination. These receptors were taken from an adult in good health.

The CDR3 nucleotides read TGTGCCAGCAGTGAACGCCCACTGAATAGCAATCAGCCCCAGCATTTT. Residues: CASSERPLNSNQPQHF. The chain uses TRBV6-1 and TRBJ1-5, with D unclear. Trimming shortened V by 2 bases and J by 0 bases, and 11 bases separated the two germline ends. Germline loops: CDR1 MNHNS, CDR2 SASEGT. CDR3 length equals 16 residues.

The V call is TRBV28, the J call TRBJ1-2; D gene ambiguous. Deletions cut 6 bases from V and 8 bases from J, with 10 bases between. This CDR3 is 11 amino acids long. Germline CDR1 and CDR2: MDHEN and SYDVKM. CDR3 bases: TGTGCCAGCAGCCAGGCGTCGGGCTACACCTTC. Translating gives CASSQASGYTF.

The chain carries TRBV3-1 (or the pseudogene TRBV3-2) and TRBJ1-4, with a possible D match to TRBD1 (5 bases). V lost 1 base to trimming and J lost 2 bases, with 8 bases between them. This CDR3 has 15 residues. The germline gives CDR1 LGHDT, CDR2 YNNKEL (reference sequence). The CDR3 coding sequence is TGTGCCAGCAGCCAAGCCGGGGGGACTAATGAAAAACTGTTTTTT. It codes for CASSQAGGTNEKLFF.

This CDR3 reads CASSPGQGAYEQYF. The CDR3 DNA sequence: TGTGCCAGCTCACCGGGACAGGGAGCCTACGAGCAGTACTTC. This sequence joins TRBV18 and TRBJ2-7; 9 bases are shared with TRBD1. The CDR3 covers 14 residues. Germline V gives CDR1 KGHSH, CDR2 LQKENI. The ends lost 3 bases at V and 2 bases at J; junction bases unmatched: 2. The entire variable domain, with the rest obtained from reference TRBV18 and TRBJ2-7, is as follows: NAGVMQNPRHLVRRRGQEARLRCSPMKGHSHVYWYRQLPEEGLKFMVYLQKENIIDESGMPKERFSAEFPKEGPSILRIQQVVRGDSAAYFCASSPGQGAYEQYFGPGTRLTVT.

This chain uses TRBV3-1 (or the pseudogene TRBV3-2) with TRBJ2-2, with unresolved D. The CDR3 consists of 14 residues. CDR1 LGHDT and CDR2 YNNKEL come from the germline V gene (reference sequence). Trimming cost V 6 bases and J 2 bases, with 10 bases left between them. The DNA of the CDR3 is TGTGCCAGCAGTCGATTCGGAAACACCGGGGAGCTGTTTTTT. Amino acid sequence: CASSRFGNTGELFF.

The chain carries TRBV5-1 and TRBJ1-1; 12 positions match TRBD1. After removal of 5 bases from V and 8 bases from J, the junction contained 10 bases not matched to a gene. Looked up from germline, CDR1 is SGHRS and CDR2 is YFSETQ. This CDR3 has 15 amino acids. The chain's CDR3 is CASSVGGTGGLEAFF. CDR3 nucleotide sequence: TGCGCCAGCAGTGTGGGCGGGACAGGGGGCTTGGAAGCTTTCTTT. Variable domain in full (rest from reference TRBV5-1 and TRBJ1-1): KAGVTQTPRYLIKTRGQQVTLSCSPISGHRSVSWYQQTPGQGLQFLFEYFSETQRNKGNFPGRFSGRQFSNSRSEMNVSTLELGDSALYLCASSVGGTGGLEAFFGQGTRLTVV.

The CDR3 coding sequence is TGTGCCAGCAGTTATCGAGCACAGGGAAGGGAAAACATTCAGTACTTC. This translates into CASSYRAQGRENIQYF. V gene TRBV6-2 or TRBV6-3 combines with J gene TRBJ2-4; tentatively, D is TRBD1 (6 bases). Germline V CDR1 and CDR2: MNHEY, SVGEGT. With 3 bases removed from V and 5 bases from J, the gap between germline ends came to 17 bases. This CDR3 contains 16 residues.

The chain links TRBV6-2 or TRBV6-3 to TRBJ2-3; TRBD2 matches 13 bases. The germline V gene encodes CDR1 MNHEY and CDR2 SVGEGT. Trimming removed 5 bases from V and 2 bases from J; junction bases left unmatched: 13. The CDR3 is 19 amino acids. Written as DNA, the CDR3 is TGTGCCAGCAGTGTGAACCCGGGACTAGCGGGGCTTCACACAGATACGCAGTATTTT. Protein sequence: CASSVNPGLAGLHTDTQYF.

The V call is TRBV6-5, the J call TRBJ2-5; D is ambiguous. Looked up from germline, CDR1 is MNHEY and CDR2 is SVGAGI. CDR3 length: 12 amino acids. The V gene lost 5 bases and the J gene lost 5 bases, with 9 bases spanning the gap. This chain's CDR3 is CASSLLSETQYF. The DNA for the CDR3 is TGTGCCAGCAGTCTATTAAGTGAGACCCAGTACTTC.

The gene calls are TRBV7-9 and TRBJ2-5; 9 nucleotides line up with TRBD2. The CDR3 spans 14 residues. V trimming: 1 base; J trimming: 7 bases; junction bases outside the gene matches: 4. Germline CDR1 reads SEHNR; CDR2 reads FQNEAQ (reference sequence). CDR3 DNA sequence: TGTGCCAGCAGCTTAGGCCCTAGCGGGGCGACCCAGTACTTC. Translation gives CASSLGPSGATQYF.